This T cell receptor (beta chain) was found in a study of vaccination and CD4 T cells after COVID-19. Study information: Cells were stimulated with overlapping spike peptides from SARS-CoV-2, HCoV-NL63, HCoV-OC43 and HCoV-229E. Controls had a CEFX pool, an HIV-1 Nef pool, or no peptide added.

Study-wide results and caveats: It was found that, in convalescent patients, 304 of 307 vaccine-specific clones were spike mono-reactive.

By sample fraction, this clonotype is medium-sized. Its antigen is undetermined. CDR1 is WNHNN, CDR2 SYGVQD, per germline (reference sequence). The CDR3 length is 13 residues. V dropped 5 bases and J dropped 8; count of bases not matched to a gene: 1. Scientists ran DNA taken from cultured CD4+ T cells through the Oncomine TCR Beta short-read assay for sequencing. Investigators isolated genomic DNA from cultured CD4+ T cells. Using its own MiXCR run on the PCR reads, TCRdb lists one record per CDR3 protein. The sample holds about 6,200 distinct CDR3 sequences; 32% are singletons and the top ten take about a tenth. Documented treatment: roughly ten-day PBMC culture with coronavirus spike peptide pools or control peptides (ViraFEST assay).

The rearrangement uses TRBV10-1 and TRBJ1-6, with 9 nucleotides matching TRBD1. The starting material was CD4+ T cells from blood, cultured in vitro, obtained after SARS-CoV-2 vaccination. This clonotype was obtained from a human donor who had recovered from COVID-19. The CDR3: CASSRDRDSPLHF. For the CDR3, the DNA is TGCGCCAGCAGTCGGGACAGGGATTCACCCCTCCACTTT.